Listed here are 18 T cell receptor beta chains from one sample, sequenced in a study of blood T cell repertoires in COVID-19. Sequencing used immunoSEQ multiplex PCR; TCRdb keeps in-frame clones, though not all of them. The data contain hundreds of thousands of clones, approximately 80% of them seen just once; the ten biggest clones take up 7.4%. The sequenced material came from peripheral blood. These receptors all come from a woman in her forties or fifties with acute or convalescent COVID-19.

This clone was counted only a few times. The V call is TRBV5-1, the J call TRBJ2-3; the D is unclear. Between the trimmed V and J ends, which lost 0 bases and 8 bases, there was a span of 4 bases. Germline V gene data show CDR1 as SGHRS and CDR2 as YFSETQ. The CDR3 loop spans 11 amino acids. In DNA, the CDR3 is TGCGCCAGCAGCTTGGACGGTACGCAGTATTTT. This encodes CASSLDGTQYF.

V gene TRBV4-1 combines with J gene TRBJ1-2, with D possibly TRBD1 on 5 matching bases. This CDR3 has 15 amino acids. V was shortened by 3 bases and J by 3 bases, with 14 bases between the two germline ends. Per the germline V gene, CDR1 is MGHRA and CDR2 is YSYEKL. The CDR3 DNA follows: TGCGCCAGCAGCCACGCAGGACACAAAGACTATGGCTACACCTTC. Translation: CASSHAGHKDYGYTF.

The V call is TRBV6-2 or TRBV6-3, the J call TRBJ1-5; 9 bases line up with TRBD1. After removal of 0 bases from V and 4 bases from J, the junction contained 10 bases not matched to a gene. CDR3 size: 18 residues. Per the germline V gene, CDR1 is MNHEY and CDR2 is SVGEGT. CDR3 in DNA: TGTGCCAGCAGTTACTCGAGGCGGACAGGGGTTGGGAATCAGCCCCAGCATTTT. This sequence encodes CASSYSRRTGVGNQPQHF.

The chain employs TRBV9 and TRBJ2-2; 10 bases line up with TRBD2. CDR3 size: 16 residues. V trimming: 0 bases; J trimming: 5 bases; junction bases outside the gene matches: 4. Germline lookup yields CDR1 SGDLS and CDR2 YYNGEE. CDR3 bases: TGTGCCAGCAGCGTAGCTAGCGGGAGTGGAACCGGGGAGCTGTTTTTT. Its protein product is CASSVASGSGTGELFF. The whole variable domain, remainder taken from reference TRBV9 and TRBJ2-2, is DSGVTQTPKHLITATGQRVTLRCSPRSGDLSVYWYQQSLDQGLQFLIQYYNGEERAKGNILERFSAQQFPDLHSELNLSSLELGDSALYFCASSVASGSGTGELFFGEGSRLTVL.

This clone has a single count. This chain links TRBV27 with TRBJ2-1; 10 bases match TRBD2. J gave up 5 bases and V 7 bases, and 5 bases lay outside the gene matches. The germline V gene encodes CDR1 MNHEY and CDR2 SMNVEV (reference sequence). There are 14 residues in the CDR3. CDR3: CASTQAGGHNEQFF. CDR3 coding DNA: TGTGCCAGCACCCAAGCGGGGGGGCACAATGAGCAGTTCTTC.

The rearrangement uses TRBV6-7 and TRBJ2-5; D is uncertain. TRBV6-7 is designated an ORF whose function remains uncertain. V lost 7 bases to trimming and J lost 3 bases, with 12 bases between them. The CDR3 has 13 residues. CDR3 amino acids: CASTAARKETQYF. The CDR3 DNA sequence: TGTGCCAGCACCGCGGCTAGGAAAGAGACCCAGTACTTC.

CDR3 sequence (DNA): TGTGCCTGGAGTGCTTTGGGGATAGCGGGGCCCCAGCATTTT. Translated, it gives CAWSALGIAGPQHF. The chain couples TRBV30 to TRBJ1-5, with D uncertain. Trimming left V 1 base short and J 9 bases short, with 16 bases between. Germline CDR1 reads GTSNPN; CDR2 reads SVGIG (reference sequence). CDR3 length: 14 amino acids.

This chain links TRBV19 with TRBJ2-1; 10 nucleotides match TRBD1. With V trimmed by 4 bases and J by 4 bases, 4 bases remained unmatched. CDR1 is LNHDA, CDR2 SQIVND, per germline (reference sequence). This CDR3 is built from 15 residues. CDR3 protein: CASSSRTGGYNEQFF. The DNA of the CDR3 is TGTGCCAGTAGTAGCAGGACAGGGGGATACAATGAGCAGTTCTTC.

The chain is built from TRBV9 and TRBJ1-4, with D possibly TRBD1 on 5 matching bases. Germline lookup yields CDR1 SGDLS and CDR2 YYNGEE. The V end was cut by 2 bases, the J end by 7 bases, with 18 bases between. The CDR3 spans 16 residues. The CDR3, as DNA: TGTGCCAGCAGCGTCGAAGCGGGGCCAGTTAGTGAAAAACTGTTTTTT. Its translation: CASSVEAGPVSEKLFF.

The V and J genes are TRBV5-4 and TRBJ2-1, with D hard to call. V gave up 0 bases and J gave up 6 bases, with 7 bases separating them. The CDR3 loop spans 13 amino acids. CDR1 is SGHNT, CDR2 YYREEE, per germline (reference sequence). The CDR3 region is CASSLASGNEQFF. DNA for the CDR3: TGTGCCAGCAGCTTGGCTTCGGGCAATGAGCAGTTCTTC.

This clone came up a few times. The chain has TRBV6-1 and TRBJ1-5; no reliable D call. V was shortened by 2 bases and J by 3 bases, with 14 bases between the two germline ends. The CDR3 is 16 residues long. Germline lookup yields CDR1 MNHNS and CDR2 SASEGT. CDR3 residues: CASSERSDGLNQPQHF. The CDR3, as DNA: TGTGCCAGCAGTGAACGAAGTGACGGACTCAATCAGCCCCAGCATTTT.

CDR3 protein: CASSEYQRTGGPEKLFF. CDR3 in DNA: TGTGCCAGCAGTGAATATCAACGGACAGGCGGCCCTGAAAAACTGTTTTTT. This sequence joins TRBV25-1 and TRBJ1-4; 7 nucleotides match TRBD1. This CDR3 contains 17 residues. Germline CDR1 and CDR2: MGHDK and SYGVNS. V dropped 0 bases and J dropped 7; count of bases not matched to a gene: 11.

This chain uses TRBV7-6 with TRBJ2-1, with 7 bases aligning to TRBD1. This CDR3 is 15 amino acids long. Germline CDR1 is SGHVS and CDR2 is FNYEAQ. J lost 9 bases, V lost 5 bases, and 13 bases had no gene match. DNA of the CDR3: TGTGCCAGCAGCACTATCGACAGGGATGAGGGTGAGCAGTTCTTC. Translation: CASSTIDRDEGEQFF.

This chain links TRBV3-1 (or the pseudogene TRBV3-2) with TRBJ1-2; 7 bases fit TRBD1. V gave up 4 bases and J gave up 2 bases; unmatched junction bases: 1. Germline assignment: CDR1 LGHDT and CDR2 YNNKEL (reference sequence). The CDR3 runs 13 residues. The CDR3 DNA reads as TGTGCCAGCAGCCGGGGACAGAACTATGGCTACACCTTC. Translated, it gives CASSRGQNYGYTF.

The gene calls are TRBV9 and TRBJ2-1, with 11 bases fitting TRBD2. The CDR3 has 15 residues. The V and J ends lost 4 bases and 9 bases, in that order; junction bases with no gene match: 9. The V gene's germline CDR1 is SGDLS and CDR2 YYNGEE. The CDR3 DNA sequence: TGTGCCAGCAGCCTTCGAACTAGCGGGAGTAGTGAGCAGTTCTTC. Amino acid sequence: CASSLRTSGSSEQFF.

V usage is TRBV6-5 and J usage is TRBJ2-1; 10 bases map to TRBD2. Germline lookup yields CDR1 MNHEY and CDR2 SVGAGI. The CDR3 loop spans 14 amino acids. Trimming took 2 bases from V and 8 from J; bases not matched to a gene: 3. CDR3 amino acids: CASSYGTSADEQFF. The CDR3 DNA follows: TGTGCCAGCAGTTACGGGACTAGCGCGGATGAGCAGTTCTTC.

V and J are TRBV3-1 (or the pseudogene TRBV3-2) and TRBJ2-7; 9 nucleotides align to TRBD2. The CDR3 has 14 residues. After removal of 4 bases from V and 1 base from J, the junction contained 2 bases not matched to a gene. Germline V gene data show CDR1 as LGHDT and CDR2 as YNNKEL (reference sequence). The CDR3 coding sequence is TGTGCCAGCAGCCCCAGCGGGAGGTCCTACGAGCAGTACTTC. As protein: CASSPSGRSYEQYF.

This sequence joins TRBV6-5 and TRBJ2-3; D possibly corresponds to TRBD2 (6 bases). Germline V gives CDR1 MNHEY, CDR2 SVGAGI. CDR3 length equals 13 residues. V was pared by 6 bases and J by 0 bases, with 7 bases between. CDR3: CASRTSSTDTQYF. The CDR3 DNA follows: TGTGCCAGCAGGACTAGTAGCACAGATACGCAGTATTTT.